The 15 T cell receptor beta chains reported below all come from one sample, sequenced in a study of cytomegalovirus exposure and HLA in healthy donors. Both 60 Vbeta primers and 13 Jbeta primers went into the PCR. Only in-frame clones appear in the TCRdb table, and some are missing; sequencing was by immunoSEQ multiplex PCR. The sample lists about 130,000 clones; 75% to 85% were seen once. The sample was PBMCs. Receptors originate from a man younger than 35 in good health and CMV-seronegative.

This clone was observed once. This chain links TRBV30 with TRBJ2-5, with unresolved D. Germline V gene data show CDR1 as GTSNPN and CDR2 as SVGIG (reference sequence). This CDR3 comprises 13 residues. Trimming took off 2 bases at V and 5 bases at J, with 12 bases between the two ends. The CDR3 coding sequence is TGTGCCTGGAGTCCGCCCGGGTCGGAGACCCAGTACTTC. Its translation is CAWSPPGSETQYF.

This chain joins TRBV25-1 and TRBJ1-2, with D possibly being TRBD1 (5 bases). The germline gives CDR1 MGHDK, CDR2 SYGVNS. With 2 bases removed from V and 8 bases from J, the gap between germline ends came to 12 bases. CDR3 length: 13 amino acids. The CDR3: CASSEGRAFGYTF. CDR3 nucleotide sequence: TGTGCCAGCAGTGAAGGCAGGGCTTTCGGCTACACCTTC.

This clone was observed once. The rearrangement uses TRBV30 and TRBJ2-3; 10 bases agree with TRBD1. After removal of 2 bases from V and 4 bases from J, the junction contained 3 bases not matched to a gene. This CDR3 contains 14 residues. Germline CDR1 reads GTSNPN; CDR2 reads SVGIG (reference sequence). CDR3 bases: TGTGCCTGGAGTCAGGGGACAGGGGCAGATACGCAGTATTTT. Its translation: CAWSQGTGADTQYF.

This chain joins TRBV2 and TRBJ1-6, with unresolved D. The germline V gene has CDR1 SNHLY and CDR2 FYNNEI. Trimming cost V 8 bases and J 0 bases, with 8 bases left between them. The CDR3 length is 14 residues. For the CDR3, the DNA is TGTGCCAGCCTGTTGAGCTCCTATAATTCACCCCTCCACTTT. This sequence encodes CASLLSSYNSPLHF.

The chain couples TRBV21-1 to TRBJ2-6; the D call in the table, TRBD2, was not verified against the DNA. TRBV21-1 is classified as a pseudogene. The CDR3 totals 16 residues. Written as DNA, the CDR3 is TGTGCCAGCAGCAAAGCGAGGTCCTCTGGGGCCAACGTCCTGACTTTC. This codes for CASSKARSSGANVLTF.

V and J are TRBV5-1 and TRBJ1-5; D possibly corresponds to TRBD1 (6 bases). The ends were cut back, 4 bases at V and 4 bases at J, with 15 bases in the middle. The CDR3 totals 15 residues. Germline assignment: CDR1 SGHRS and CDR2 YFSETQ. The CDR3 is CASSLSTGLNQPQHF. DNA for the CDR3: TGCGCCAGCAGCCTATCGACAGGACTTAATCAGCCCCAGCATTTT.

The table lists this clone with a count of one. This chain links TRBV7-9 with TRBJ1-2, with D maybe TRBD1 (6 bases). Germline values: CDR1 SEHNR, CDR2 FQNEAQ (reference sequence). This CDR3 is built from 13 residues. Between the trimmed V and J ends, which lost 5 bases and 4 bases, there was a span of 11 bases. CDR3: CASSPGQRYGYTF. CDR3 DNA sequence: TGTGCCAGCAGCCCCGGACAGCGCTATGGCTACACCTTC. The full variable domain, with the rest looked up from reference TRBV7-9 and TRBJ1-2, is DTGVSQNPRHKITKRGQNVTFRCDPISEHNRLYWYRQTLGQGPEFLTYFQNEAQLEKSRLLSDRFSAERPKGSFSTLEIQRTEQGDSAMYLCASSPGQRYGYTFGSGTRLTVV.

V gene TRBV2 combines with J gene TRBJ2-3; D may be TRBD2 (6 bases). The CDR3 length is 16 residues. CDR1 and CDR2 (germline): SNHLY, FYNNEI. V was trimmed by 2 bases and J by 6 bases, leaving 18 bases between them. CDR3 sequence reads: CASSESGWSGLDTQYF. As DNA, the CDR3 is TGTGCCAGCAGTGAATCCGGGTGGAGCGGGTTGGATACGCAGTATTTT. The variable domain in full, completed from reference TRBV2 and TRBJ2-3, reads EPEVTQTPSHQVTQMGQEVILRCVPISNHLYFYWYRQILGQKVEFLVSFYNNEISEKSEIFDDQFSVERPDGSNFTLKIRSTKLEDSAMYFCASSESGWSGLDTQYFGPGTRLTVL.

The chain combines TRBV27 with TRBJ2-7; the D is unclear. Trimming left V 6 bases short and J 7 bases short, with 22 bases between. This CDR3 region has 15 residues. Germline CDR1 is MNHEY and CDR2 is SMNVEV (reference sequence). CDR3 protein: CASRCANWSIKEQYV. The CDR3 region has the DNA TGTGCCAGCAGGTGCGCTAACTGGAGTATTAAGGAGCAGTACGTC.

V is TRBV25-1 and J is TRBJ1-5, with a possible D match to TRBD1 (6 bases). The V gene lost 3 bases and the J gene lost 13 bases, with 16 bases spanning the gap. CDR1 is MGHDK and CDR2 is SYGVNS in the germline V gene. The CDR3 is 13 residues long. CDR3 in DNA: TGTGCCAGCAGTGAGGGATTGGGGGCCCCGCAGCATTTT. It specifies CASSEGLGAPQHF.

The V call is TRBV6-5, the J call TRBJ2-1; D perhaps matches TRBD1 (6 bases). There are 15 residues in the CDR3. Between the trimmed V and J ends, which lost 2 bases and 4 bases, there was a span of 12 bases. CDR1 is MNHEY and CDR2 is SVGAGI in the germline V gene. In DNA form, the CDR3 reads TGTGCCAGCAGTTACCAAAGGACAGCTTACAATGAGCAGTTCTTC. Protein product: CASSYQRTAYNEQFF.

V and J are TRBV5-4 and TRBJ2-5; 10 nucleotides line up with TRBD1. J gave up 1 base and V 0 bases, and 3 bases lay outside the gene matches. Per germline, CDR1 SGHNT and CDR2 YYREEE (reference sequence). This CDR3 has 16 amino acids. This chain's CDR3 is CASSLEWTGGQETQYF. The CDR3, as DNA: TGTGCCAGCAGCTTGGAGTGGACAGGGGGCCAAGAGACCCAGTACTTC.

J is TRBJ2-5 and V is TRBV9; 9 nucleotides line up with TRBD1. The DNA end is a closer match to TRBJ2-7, so the J assignment may be wrong. Germline lookup yields CDR1 SGDLS and CDR2 YYNGEE. The CDR3 contains 14 residues. The CDR3 DNA follows: TGTGCCAGCAGCGGGACAGGGGACTCCTACGAGCAGTACTTC. Its protein product is CASSGTGDSYEQYF.

This clone has only one observation. The V call is TRBV21-1, the J call TRBJ2-5; TRBD1, the table's D call, was not compared with the DNA. TRBV21-1 is listed as a pseudogene. This CDR3 spans 19 amino acids. This chain's CDR3 is CASSKGGCRGQTTLETQYF. The CDR3 DNA sequence: TGTGCCAGCAGCAAAGGCGGTTGCAGGGGTCAGACTACTCTAGAGACCCAGTACTTC.

This chain uses TRBV5-1 with TRBJ2-5; D gene ambiguous. Trimming shortened V by 5 bases and J by 2 bases, and 25 bases separated the two germline ends. In germline, CDR1 is SGHRS, CDR2 YFSETQ. The CDR3 runs 18 residues. CDR3: CASSQRSRSSVKQETQYF. For the CDR3, the DNA is TGCGCCAGCAGTCAGAGGTCAAGAAGCAGCGTTAAGCAAGAGACCCAGTACTTC.